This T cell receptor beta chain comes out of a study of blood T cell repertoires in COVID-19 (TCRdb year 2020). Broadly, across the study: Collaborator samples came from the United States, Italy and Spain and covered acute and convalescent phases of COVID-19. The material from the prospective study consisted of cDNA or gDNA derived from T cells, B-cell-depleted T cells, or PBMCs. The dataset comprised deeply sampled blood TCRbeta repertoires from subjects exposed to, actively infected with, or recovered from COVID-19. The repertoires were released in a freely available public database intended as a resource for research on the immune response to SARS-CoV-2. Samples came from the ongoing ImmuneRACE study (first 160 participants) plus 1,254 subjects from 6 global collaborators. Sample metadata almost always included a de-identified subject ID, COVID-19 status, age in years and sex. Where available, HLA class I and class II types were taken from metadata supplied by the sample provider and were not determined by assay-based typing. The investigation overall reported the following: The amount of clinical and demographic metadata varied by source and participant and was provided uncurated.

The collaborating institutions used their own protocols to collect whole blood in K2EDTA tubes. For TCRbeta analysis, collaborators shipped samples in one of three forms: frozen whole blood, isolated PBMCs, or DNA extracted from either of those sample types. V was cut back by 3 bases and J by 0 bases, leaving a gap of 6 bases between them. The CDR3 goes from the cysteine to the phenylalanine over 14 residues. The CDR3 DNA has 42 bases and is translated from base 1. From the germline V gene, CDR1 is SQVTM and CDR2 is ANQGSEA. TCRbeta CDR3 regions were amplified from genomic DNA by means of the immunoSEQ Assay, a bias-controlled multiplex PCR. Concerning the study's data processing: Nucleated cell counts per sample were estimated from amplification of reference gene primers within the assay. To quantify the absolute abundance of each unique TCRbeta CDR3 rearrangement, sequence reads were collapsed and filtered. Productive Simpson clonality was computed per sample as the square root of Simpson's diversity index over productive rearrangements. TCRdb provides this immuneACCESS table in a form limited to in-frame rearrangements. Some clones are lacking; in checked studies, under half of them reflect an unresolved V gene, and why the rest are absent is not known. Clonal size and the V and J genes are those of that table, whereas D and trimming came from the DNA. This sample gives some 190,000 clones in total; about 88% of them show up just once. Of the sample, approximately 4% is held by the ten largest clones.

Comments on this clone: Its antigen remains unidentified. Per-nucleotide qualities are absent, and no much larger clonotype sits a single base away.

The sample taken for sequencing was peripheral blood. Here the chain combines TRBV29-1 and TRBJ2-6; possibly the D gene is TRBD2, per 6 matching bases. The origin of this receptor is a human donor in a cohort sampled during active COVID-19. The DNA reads TGCAGCGTTGAGGAGGGCTCTGGGGCCAACGTCCTGACTTTC. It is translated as CSVEEGSGANVLTF.